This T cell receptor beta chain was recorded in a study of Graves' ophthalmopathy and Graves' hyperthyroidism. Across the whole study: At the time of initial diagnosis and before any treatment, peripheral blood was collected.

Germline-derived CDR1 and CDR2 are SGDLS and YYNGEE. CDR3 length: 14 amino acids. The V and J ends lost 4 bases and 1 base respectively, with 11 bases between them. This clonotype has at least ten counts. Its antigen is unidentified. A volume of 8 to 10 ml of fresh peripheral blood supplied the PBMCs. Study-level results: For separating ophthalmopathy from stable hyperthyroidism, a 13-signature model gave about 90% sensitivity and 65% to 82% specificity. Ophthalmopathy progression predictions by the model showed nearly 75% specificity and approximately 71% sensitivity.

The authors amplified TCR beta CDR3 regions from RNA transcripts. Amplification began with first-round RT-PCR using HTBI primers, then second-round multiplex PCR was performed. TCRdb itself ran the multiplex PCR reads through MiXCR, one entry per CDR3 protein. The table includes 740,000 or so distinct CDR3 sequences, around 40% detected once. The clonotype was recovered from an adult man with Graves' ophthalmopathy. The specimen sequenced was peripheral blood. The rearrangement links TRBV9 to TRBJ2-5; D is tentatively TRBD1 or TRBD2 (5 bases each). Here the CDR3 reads CASSTGPLQETQYF. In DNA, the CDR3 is TGTGCCAGCAGCACGGGACCGCTCCAAGAGACCCAGTACTTC.